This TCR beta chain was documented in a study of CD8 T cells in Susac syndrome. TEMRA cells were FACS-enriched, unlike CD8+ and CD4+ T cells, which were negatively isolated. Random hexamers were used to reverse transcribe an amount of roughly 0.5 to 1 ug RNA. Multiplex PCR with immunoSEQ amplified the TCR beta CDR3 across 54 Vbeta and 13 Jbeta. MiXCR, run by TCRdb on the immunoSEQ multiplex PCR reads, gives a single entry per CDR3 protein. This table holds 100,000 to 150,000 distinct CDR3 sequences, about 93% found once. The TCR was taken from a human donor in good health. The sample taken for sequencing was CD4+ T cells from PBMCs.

CDR3 sequence reads: CASSAGTGVEKLFF. The CDR3 bases are TGTGCCAGCAGTGCCGGGACAGGGGTTGAAAAACTGTTTTTT. The chain recombines TRBV6-1 with TRBJ1-4; 10 bases agree with TRBD1. The CDR3 extends over 14 amino acids. From germline, CDR1 is MNHNS and CDR2 SASEGT. V lost 4 bases, J lost 7 bases, and 3 bases stayed unmatched.